This passage covers 15 T cell receptor beta chains from one sample sequenced in a study of blood T cell repertoires in COVID-19. Measured with immunoSEQ multiplex PCR; TCRdb has only the in-frame clones, and not every one. This repertoire shows around 180,000 clones, around 85% found once; its top ten account for 3.3%. The source material was peripheral blood. These receptors originate from a man aged 60-69 years with acute or convalescent COVID-19.

This clone was counted once. This chain links TRBV18 with TRBJ2-1, with TRBD2 matching over 13 bases. Per germline, CDR1 KGHSH and CDR2 LQKENI. CDR3 length: 17 residues. V lost 0 bases, J lost 8 bases, and 7 bases stayed unmatched. The CDR3 DNA sequence: TGTGCCAGCTCACCACCGGGGGGACTAGCGGGAAACGATGAGCAGTTCTTC. Translated, it gives CASSPPGGLAGNDEQFF.

The chain recombines TRBV6-4 with TRBJ2-7; 12 nucleotides align to TRBD1. The CDR3 contains 18 residues. Germline CDR1 and CDR2: MRHNA and SNTAGT. After removal of 6 bases from V and 5 bases from J, the junction contained 17 bases not matched to a gene. The CDR3 sequence is CASSPTSRGTGGRHEQYF. The CDR3 DNA reads TGTGCCAGCAGCCCAACCTCAAGGGGGACAGGGGGCCGCCACGAGCAGTACTTC.

The chain employs TRBV27 and TRBJ1-1, with D unclear. With 1 base removed from V and 1 base from J, the gap between germline ends came to 7 bases. In germline, CDR1 is MNHEY, CDR2 SMNVEV (reference sequence). This CDR3 comprises 14 residues. The CDR3 loop is CASSLWQKNTEAFF. DNA for the CDR3: TGTGCCAGCAGTTTATGGCAAAAGAACACTGAAGCTTTCTTT.

The chain joins TRBV4-2 to TRBJ2-6; tentatively, D is TRBD2 (5 bases). This CDR3 spans 16 amino acids. V shed 4 bases and J shed 0 bases, with 10 bases lying between them. Looked up from germline, CDR1 is LGHNA and CDR2 is YNFKEQ. DNA for the CDR3: TGTGCCAGCAGCCGGGATGCGGGCTCTGGGGCCAACGTCCTGACTTTC. Translating it yields CASSRDAGSGANVLTF.

V usage is TRBV27 and J usage is TRBJ1-5; TRBD1 aligns across 8 bases. V lost 5 bases to trimming and J lost 10 bases; unmatched junction nucleotides: 7. The germline CDR1 and CDR2 sequences are MNHEY and SMNVEV (reference sequence). The CDR3 runs to 13 residues. The CDR3 DNA reads TGTGCCAGCAGTCCCCAGACAGGGGTACCCCAGCATTTT. This codes for CASSPQTGVPQHF.

This chain connects TRBV18 to TRBJ1-5, with 9 bases that match TRBD1. Per germline, CDR1 KGHSH and CDR2 LQKENI. Losses at the gene ends were 3 bases for V and 7 bases for J; bases not matched to a gene: 7. This CDR3 contains 15 residues. The CDR3 reads CASSPGTGIGQPQHF. DNA of the CDR3: TGTGCCAGCTCACCTGGGACAGGGATTGGGCAGCCCCAGCATTTT.

The chain carries TRBV5-1 and TRBJ2-7, with TRBD2 as a possible D gene (6 bases). The germline V gene encodes CDR1 SGHRS and CDR2 YFSETQ. Trimming took 4 bases from V and 2 from J, leaving 13 bases between them. This CDR3 is built from 14 residues. In DNA form, the CDR3 reads TGCGCCAGCAGCCCAAGCGGGCGTACCTACGAGCAGTACTTC. This gives the protein CASSPSGRTYEQYF.

In its sample, this clone was seen a few times. The V and J genes are TRBV7-6 and TRBJ2-1; 14 positions match TRBD2. Germline loops: CDR1 SGHVS, CDR2 FNYEAQ. CDR3 length: 19 amino acids. The junction had 11 bases not matched to a gene; V was cut back by 5 bases and J by 2 bases. As DNA, the CDR3 is TGTGCCAGCAGCCCATTTCCGGGACTAGCGGGAGTTACCTACAATGAGCAGTTCTTC. Its translation is CASSPFPGLAGVTYNEQFF.

V and J are TRBV21-1 and TRBJ1-2; the table's D call, TRBD1, has no DNA check behind it. TRBV21-1 is annotated as a pseudogene. The CDR3 is 18 amino acids. CDR3 residues: CASSKLAGTGEEEDGYTF. CDR3 coding DNA: TGTGCCAGCAGCAAATTGGCCGGGACAGGGGAGGAGGAGGATGGCTACACCTTC.

The chain has TRBV7-9 and TRBJ1-3, with a tentative D call TRBD1 (5 bases). CDR1 is SEHNR, CDR2 FQNEAQ, per germline (reference sequence). V lost 5 bases and J 8 bases, leaving 13 bases between the germline ends. This CDR3 has 13 residues. CDR3 loop: CASSPSAGDTIYF. The DNA for the CDR3 is TGTGCCAGCAGCCCCTCGGCGGGGGACACCATATATTTT.

V is TRBV28 and J is TRBJ1-2; D is ambiguous. The germline gives CDR1 MDHEN, CDR2 SYDVKM. Trimming took off 2 bases at V and 4 bases at J, with 20 bases between the two ends. This CDR3 region has 17 residues. CDR3 region: CASSLGSVGALGYGYTF. Written as DNA, the CDR3 is TGTGCCAGCAGTTTAGGGTCAGTGGGCGCCTTGGGCTATGGCTACACCTTC.

The chain has TRBV3-1 (or the pseudogene TRBV3-2) and TRBJ2-1; 7 nucleotides align to TRBD2. Germline CDR1 LGHDT, CDR2 YNNKEL (reference sequence). V lost 0 bases to trimming and J lost 5 bases; unmatched junction nucleotides: 10. The CDR3 consists of 17 residues. CDR3 region: CASSQDIGLVAHNEQFF. CDR3 coding DNA: TGTGCCAGCAGCCAAGATATTGGACTAGTGGCCCACAATGAGCAGTTCTTC.

V is TRBV7-8 and J is TRBJ2-7, with D possibly being TRBD2 (6 bases). CDR1 is SGHVS and CDR2 is FQNEAQ in the germline V gene. This CDR3 spans 15 amino acids. V gave up 0 bases and J gave up 2 bases, with 11 bases separating them. DNA of the CDR3: TGTGCCAGCAGCTTAGCTCCTAGCGCGGCCTACGAGCAGTACTTC. Its protein product is CASSLAPSAAYEQYF.

The chain couples TRBV20-1 to TRBJ1-2; D gene unclear. The CDR3 runs 13 residues. CDR1 and CDR2 (germline): DFQATT, SNEGSKA (reference sequence). V lost 3 bases, J lost 7 bases, and 15 bases lay in between. CDR3 amino acids: CSASIARGPGYTF. As DNA, the CDR3 is TGCAGTGCTAGTATCGCCAGAGGCCCTGGCTACACCTTC.

J is TRBJ2-2 and V is TRBV10-3, with D possibly TRBD2 on 5 matching bases. Germline loops: CDR1 ENHRY, CDR2 SYGVKD. V shed 6 bases and J shed 8 bases, with 19 bases lying between them. The CDR3 contains 15 residues. The CDR3 loop is CAIRRDTRDAGELFF. CDR3 coding DNA: TGTGCCATCAGGAGAGACACACGGGATGCAGGGGAGCTGTTTTTT.